The 28 T cell receptor beta chains reported below all come from one sample, sequenced in a study of blood T cell repertoires in COVID-19. Repertoires were generated with immunoSEQ multiplex PCR, while TCRdb's copy carries only in-frame clones and drops some. The sample lists about 41,000 clones; about 88% were seen once. The specimen sequenced was peripheral blood. These receptors were collected from a human donor in a cohort sampled during active COVID-19.

The chain recombines TRBV19 with TRBJ2-3; 13 bases fit TRBD2. Trimming removed 6 bases from V and 2 bases from J; junction bases left unmatched: 8. The germline V gene encodes CDR1 LNHDA and CDR2 SQIVND (reference sequence). CDR3 length: 17 amino acids. CDR3 nucleotide sequence: TGTGCCAGTAGAAAACTAGCGGGAGGGCCTGTCACAGATACGCAGTATTTT. Protein sequence: CASRKLAGGPVTDTQYF.

This clone was seen once. The chain couples TRBV6-1 to TRBJ1-5; the D is unclear. There are 14 residues in the CDR3. V shed 0 bases and J shed 5 bases, with 8 bases lying between them. CDR1 is MNHNS, CDR2 SASEGT, per germline. CDR3 nucleotide sequence: TGTGCCAGCAGTGAAGCGTCCGGGGATCAGCCCCAGCATTTT. It translates to CASSEASGDQPQHF.

The chain joins TRBV12-5 to TRBJ2-7; TRBD1 might be the D (6 bases). CDR3 length: 12 residues. Germline V lookup: CDR1 LGHNT, CDR2 FRNRAP. V dropped 8 bases and J dropped 0 bases, with 8 bases sitting between them. CDR3 amino acids: CASNRDSYEQYF. CDR3 nucleotide sequence: TGTGCTAGTAACAGGGACTCCTACGAGCAGTACTTC.

The chain is built from TRBV24-1 and TRBJ2-1; tentatively, D is TRBD2 (5 bases). Germline V gene sequence: CDR1 KGHDR, CDR2 SFDVKD. V lost 2 bases, J lost 0 bases, and 13 bases lay in between. The length of the CDR3 is 17 residues. The CDR3 DNA reads TGTGCCACCAGTGATTCCTGGACTTTGAGCTCCTACAATGAGCAGTTCTTC. Translated: CATSDSWTLSSYNEQFF.

The chain employs TRBV6-1 and TRBJ1-6; D is possibly TRBD1 (5 bases). Germline CDR1 and CDR2: MNHNS and SASEGT. V lost 3 bases and J lost 7, with 16 bases in between. The CDR3 covers 16 residues. In nucleotides, the CDR3 is TGTGCCAGCAGTGAGAGTGGCACCCGGGGGAATTCACCCCTCCACTTT. It translates to CASSESGTRGNSPLHF.

The genes are TRBV30 and TRBJ2-7; D may be TRBD1 (5 bases). With 0 bases removed from V and 5 bases from J, the gap between germline ends came to 8 bases. CDR3 size: 12 residues. Germline values: CDR1 GTSNPN, CDR2 SVGIG (reference sequence). The CDR3 here is CAWSVPRDEQYF. The CDR3 nucleotides are TGTGCCTGGAGTGTACCCAGGGACGAGCAGTACTTC.

The chain carries TRBV15 and TRBJ2-7, with D possibly matching TRBD2 (6 bases). Per the germline V gene, CDR1 is LNHNV and CDR2 is YYDKDF (reference sequence). This CDR3 is 14 amino acids long. Trimming stripped 1 base from V and 0 bases from J, with 7 bases between. CDR3 region: CATSRGDSSYEQYF. Written as DNA, the CDR3 is TGTGCCACCAGCAGAGGGGACTCCTCCTACGAGCAGTACTTC.

The chain couples TRBV30 to TRBJ1-2, with 10 bases identical to TRBD1. Trimming at V came to 3 bases and at J to 3 bases, leaving 4 bases not matched to a gene. Germline assignment: CDR1 GTSNPN and CDR2 SVGIG (reference sequence). The CDR3 covers 14 residues. DNA of the CDR3: TGTGCCTGGAGGACAGGGGGCAGGGACTATGGCTACACCTTC. It is translated as CAWRTGGRDYGYTF.

The V call is TRBV2, the J call TRBJ2-5; D is undetermined. Germline loops: CDR1 SNHLY, CDR2 FYNNEI. CDR3 length: 14 residues. The ends were cut back, 6 bases at V and 0 bases at J, with 11 bases in the middle. The chain's CDR3 is CASRRVADQETQYF. In nucleotides, the CDR3 is TGTGCCAGCAGACGGGTGGCAGACCAAGAGACCCAGTACTTC.

This chain joins TRBV19 and TRBJ1-5; D gene unclear. This CDR3 spans 15 amino acids. V gave up 3 bases and J gave up 3 bases, with 12 bases separating them. In germline, CDR1 is LNHDA, CDR2 SQIVND (reference sequence). In nucleotides, the CDR3 is TGTGCCAGTAGTATGAGGGCAGCAAACAATCAGCCCCAGCATTTT. As protein: CASSMRAANNQPQHF.

The rearrangement uses TRBV27 and TRBJ1-2; D gene ambiguous. Trimming pared 4 bases from V and 2 bases from J, leaving 11 bases between. The CDR3 has 14 residues. Germline CDR1 MNHEY, CDR2 SMNVEV (reference sequence). The CDR3 nucleotides read TGTGCCAGCAGTTCCCCGCGCTTCAACTATGGCTACACCTTC. Translation: CASSSPRFNYGYTF.

The gene calls are TRBV10-2 and TRBJ1-3, with D unclear. V lost 0 bases and J lost 0, with 9 bases in between. The V gene's germline CDR1 is WSHSY and CDR2 SAAADI. The CDR3 has 16 amino acids. The CDR3 nucleotides read TGCGCCAGCAGTGAGTCGGGAGGAAGCTCTGGAAACACCATATATTTT. It encodes CASSESGGSSGNTIYF.

This clone was seen only once. The chain joins TRBV11-2 to TRBJ2-1; possibly TRBD2 for D (6 bases). The germline V and J ends were trimmed by 2 bases and 7 bases, with 18 bases remaining between them. This CDR3 has 16 residues. Germline CDR1 SGHAT, CDR2 FQNNGV. The CDR3 sequence is CASSLTGTGGWNEQFF. The CDR3 DNA is TGTGCCAGCAGCTTAACCGGGACTGGGGGTTGGAATGAGCAGTTCTTC.

The CDR3 bases are TGCGCCAGCAGCCAAGATCTTACTAGCGGTATCGAGCAGTTCTTC. Encoded protein: CASSQDLTSGIEQFF. The chain joins TRBV4-1 to TRBJ2-1; 8 nucleotides agree with TRBD2. V lost 0 bases to trimming and J lost 10 bases; unmatched junction nucleotides: 8. Germline V gives CDR1 MGHRA, CDR2 YSYEKL. The CDR3 is 15 amino acids.

The chain joins TRBV2 to TRBJ1-2, with D perhaps TRBD1 (6 bases). Germline V CDR1 and CDR2: SNHLY, FYNNEI. V was trimmed by 2 bases and J by 8 bases, leaving 12 bases between them. This CDR3 is 13 amino acids long. The CDR3 loop reads CASSERGQLGYTF. DNA of the CDR3: TGTGCCAGCAGTGAAAGGGGACAACTAGGCTACACCTTC.

The V gene is TRBV28, the J gene TRBJ2-7; possibly TRBD2 for D (6 bases). The germline V gene encodes CDR1 MDHEN and CDR2 SYDVKM. This CDR3 region has 14 residues. V lost 5 bases and J lost 3, with 14 bases in between. This CDR3 reads CASSLPGELYEQYF. CDR3 in DNA: TGTGCCAGCAGTCTCCCGGGGGAGCTCTACGAGCAGTACTTC.

This chain links TRBV19 with TRBJ2-1; 11 bases agree with TRBD2. V lost 4 bases to trimming and J lost 5 bases; unmatched junction nucleotides: 7. From germline, CDR1 is LNHDA and CDR2 SQIVND (reference sequence). The CDR3 has 16 residues. The CDR3: CASSTLAGGPNNEQFF. CDR3 DNA sequence: TGTGCCAGTAGTACCTTAGCGGGAGGGCCAAACAATGAGCAGTTCTTC. The variable domain in full, with the rest retrieved from reference TRBV19 and TRBJ2-1, is DGGITQSPKYLFRKEGQNVTLSCEQNLNHDAMYWYRQDPGQGLRLIYYSQIVNDFQKGDIAEGYSVSREKKESFPLTVTSAQKNPTAFYLCASSTLAGGPNNEQFFGPGTRLTVL.

The chain carries TRBV6-5 and TRBJ1-1; D not certain. From germline, CDR1 is MNHEY and CDR2 SVGAGI. Trimming cost V 6 bases and J 5 bases, with 13 bases left between them. The CDR3 is 13 residues long. The CDR3 protein is CASSPPGATEAFF. CDR3 in DNA: TGTGCCAGCAGCCCGCCCGGTGCTACTGAAGCTTTCTTT.

This chain uses TRBV19 with TRBJ1-5, with TRBD1 matching over 7 bases. Per the germline V gene, CDR1 is LNHDA and CDR2 is SQIVND (reference sequence). The trim removed 5 bases at V and 5 bases at J, leaving 3 bases unmatched. The CDR3 is 13 residues long. The CDR3 coding sequence is TGTGCCAGTAGTCGACAGGGTTATCAGCCCCAGCATTTT. Protein: CASSRQGYQPQHF.

The V call is TRBV19, the J call TRBJ2-2; no reliable D call. Germline values: CDR1 LNHDA, CDR2 SQIVND (reference sequence). V lost 9 bases and J 3 bases, leaving 5 bases between the germline ends. The CDR3 has 11 amino acids. The CDR3 region is CASRHTGELFF. The CDR3 nucleotides are TGTGCCAGCAGGCACACCGGGGAGCTGTTTTTT.

V usage is TRBV19 and J usage is TRBJ2-5; 9 bases are a match to TRBD1. The trim removed 8 bases at V and 5 bases at J, leaving 9 bases unmatched. This CDR3 has 14 residues. CDR1 and CDR2 (germline): LNHDA, SQIVND (reference sequence). The CDR3 spells CASADTGGRETQYF. As DNA, the CDR3 is TGTGCCAGTGCGGACACAGGGGGCCGGGAGACCCAGTACTTC. Full variable domain (rest looked up from reference TRBV19 and TRBJ2-5): DGGITQSPKYLFRKEGQNVTLSCEQNLNHDAMYWYRQDPGQGLRLIYYSQIVNDFQKGDIAEGYSVSREKKESFPLTVTSAQKNPTAFYLCASADTGGRETQYFGPGTRLLVL.

This clone came up once. The chain carries TRBV5-5 and TRBJ1-4, with TRBD1 matching over 11 bases. V was pared by 0 bases and J by 7 bases, with 5 bases of the junction left unmatched. The CDR3 is 16 amino acids. The germline V gene has CDR1 SGHKS and CDR2 YYEKEE (reference sequence). The CDR3 DNA reads as TGTGCCAGCAGCTTGGCAGGGGGACAGGGGGGTGAAAAACTGTTTTTT. Translated: CASSLAGGQGGEKLFF.

The chain links TRBV27 to TRBJ2-7, with 7 bases fitting TRBD1. CDR3 size: 14 residues. V lost 1 base to trimming and J lost 6 bases; unmatched junction nucleotides: 6. Looked up from germline, CDR1 is MNHEY and CDR2 is SMNVEV (reference sequence). CDR3 sequence: CASSLLTGRGEQYF. In nucleotides, the CDR3 is TGTGCCAGCAGTTTATTGACAGGGAGAGGCGAGCAGTACTTC.

The chain combines TRBV18 with TRBJ2-2; D remains unclear. CDR1 KGHSH and CDR2 LQKENI come from the germline V gene. The CDR3 consists of 15 residues. V was pared by 4 bases and J by 7 bases, with 16 bases between. CDR3 sequence: CASSQTVGVVGELFF. CDR3 DNA: TGTGCCAGCTCACAAACTGTCGGTGTGGTCGGGGAGCTGTTTTTT.

The genes are TRBV7-9 and TRBJ2-1; the D is unclear. The CDR3 sequence is 11 residues long. From germline, CDR1 is SEHNR and CDR2 FQNEAQ (reference sequence). The V end lost 3 bases, the J end lost 6 bases, and 3 bases lay between the germline ends. CDR3 protein: CASSFRNEQFF. CDR3 sequence (DNA): TGTGCCAGCAGCTTCCGCAATGAGCAGTTCTTC.

The chain employs TRBV28 and TRBJ2-1, with TRBD2 matching over 8 bases. Looked up from germline, CDR1 is MDHEN and CDR2 is SYDVKM. With 1 base clipped from V and 10 bases from J, the junction kept 12 bases outside the gene matches. The CDR3 contains 16 residues. CDR3: CASSLLGLVVPNEQFF. The CDR3 DNA reads TGTGCCAGCAGTTTATTGGGACTAGTCGTGCCTAACGAGCAGTTCTTC.

This chain links TRBV5-6 with TRBJ2-2, with D possibly being TRBD1 (6 bases). Germline V lookup: CDR1 SGHDT, CDR2 YYEEEE. Trimming took off 4 bases at V and 0 bases at J, with 13 bases between the two ends. The CDR3 spans 16 residues. The DNA for the CDR3 is TGTGCCAGCAGCATGATTGGGACATCGAACACCGGGGAGCTGTTTTTT. Amino acids: CASSMIGTSNTGELFF.

The rearrangement uses TRBV28 and TRBJ2-1, with D possibly matching TRBD1 (5 bases). The CDR3 contains 17 residues. The V gene lost 1 base and the J gene lost 0 bases, with 13 bases spanning the gap. CDR1 is MDHEN and CDR2 is SYDVKM in the germline V gene. The CDR3 is CASSLSLRQSSYNEQFF. The CDR3 DNA is TGTGCCAGCAGTTTATCGCTACGACAGAGCTCCTACAATGAGCAGTTCTTC.